The 5 T cell receptor beta chains presented below share a single source sample, sequenced in a study of shared clonotypes between healthy human individuals. Repertoires were generated with immunoSEQ multiplex PCR, while TCRdb's copy carries only in-frame clones and drops some. The sample yields some 2.4 million clones, 80% to 95% seen once. The specimen was naive CD4+ T cells from PBMCs. Subset given: CD45RA+ positively selected. The origin of the receptors is a young man in good health. Some clones in this sample may be carry-over from other donors' samples.

The chain links TRBV28 to TRBJ1-2, with D tentatively TRBD1 (5 bases). Germline values: CDR1 MDHEN, CDR2 SYDVKM. V was clipped by 3 bases and J by 3 bases, with 14 bases between them. The CDR3 is 15 residues long. DNA of the CDR3: TGTGCCAGCAGTTTGGTGCCAGGGAGCGACTATGGCTACACCTTC. Translating gives CASSLVPGSDYGYTF.

J is TRBJ2-7 and V is TRBV7-9; TRBD1 matches at 8 bases. This CDR3 spans 13 amino acids. Germline V lookup: CDR1 SEHNR, CDR2 FQNEAQ (reference sequence). Trimming took 5 bases from V and 3 from J; bases not matched to a gene: 3. This chain's CDR3 is CASSQDRDYEQYF. CDR3 in DNA: TGTGCCAGCAGCCAGGACAGGGACTACGAGCAGTACTTC.

A note on this clone: Other DNA sequences of this sample code for an identical CDR3. The CDR3 nucleotides read TGCGCCAGCAGCCCCAGGACAGGGAGCTCCTACGAGCAGTACTTC. This translates into CASSPRTGSSYEQYF. The genes are TRBV5-1 and TRBJ2-7, with 8 bases aligning to TRBD1. The CDR3 sequence is 15 residues long. V was pared by 4 bases and J by 0 bases, with 6 bases of the junction left unmatched. The germline gives CDR1 SGHRS, CDR2 YFSETQ.

This chain joins TRBV15 and TRBJ2-1; 9 bases fit TRBD1. CDR3 length: 18 amino acids. The junction had 17 bases not matched to a gene; V was cut back by 4 bases and J by 7 bases. Germline CDR1 is LNHNV and CDR2 is YYDKDF (reference sequence). CDR3: CATSTDMPGQGSGNEQFF. The CDR3 bases are TGTGCCACCAGCACTGATATGCCGGGACAGGGTTCGGGTAATGAGCAGTTCTTC.

The chain uses TRBV5-1 and TRBJ2-1, with 7 bases fitting TRBD1. This CDR3 region has 17 residues. The junction had 7 bases not matched to a gene; V was cut back by 1 base and J by 0 bases. From germline, CDR1 is SGHRS and CDR2 YFSETQ. CDR3 coding DNA: TGCGCCAGCAGCTTGCGAGGGACAGCGAGCTCCTACAATGAGCAGTTCTTC. Amino acids: CASSLRGTASSYNEQFF.